A single sample gave rise to the 21 T cell receptor beta chains below, sequenced in a study of T cells after yellow fever vaccination (dated 2019 in TCRdb). Explained via the paper, the treatment or condition label denotes: live attenuated yellow fever vaccine strain. The library came from 5' RACE. The sample was run on an Illumina HiSeq 2500. In TCRdb, the public reads were trimmed at Q25 with fastp and aligned with MiXCR, with productive beta chains retained. Each record represents a unique CDR3 protein, reported with the most common genes and DNA among its rows. This sample comprises around 250,000 distinct CDR3 sequences, 6.9% of them detected only once. Roughly 0.9% of the sample goes to the ten largest clones. Sequenced here: CD4+ T cells sorted from PBMCs, sampled 15 days after the yellow fever booster vaccination. These receptors were collected from a man aged 30-40 years who received the YFV17D yellow fever vaccine.

This clonotype was counted between two and nine times. The chain couples TRBV6-5 to TRBJ1-2; D ambiguous. CDR3 size: 12 residues. Looked up from germline, CDR1 is MNHEY and CDR2 is SVGAGI. Between the trimmed V and J ends, which lost 5 bases and 6 bases, there was a span of 10 bases. The CDR3 DNA reads TGTGCCAGCAGTACGGTTGGAAATGGCTACACCTTC. Translated: CASSTVGNGYTF.

The CDR3 DNA sequence: TGTGCCAGCGTTCCGGGAACCAAGACTGAAGCTTTCTTT. It translates to CASVPGTKTEAFF. The rearrangement joins TRBV6-5 to TRBJ1-1; D is ambiguous. This CDR3 spans 13 amino acids. Per the germline V gene, CDR1 is MNHEY and CDR2 is SVGAGI. Trimming cost V 8 bases and J 5 bases, with 15 bases left between them.

The genes are TRBV18 and TRBJ2-2, with D maybe TRBD1 (5 bases). Germline CDR1 is KGHSH and CDR2 is LQKENI. V was cut by 5 bases and J by 4 bases, with 11 bases left in between. The CDR3 covers 14 residues. The CDR3, as DNA: TGTGCCAGCTCAATCCAGGGTACCACCGGGGAGCTGTTTTTT. This gives the protein CASSIQGTTGELFF.

The table lists this clonotype with a few counts. The rearrangement joins TRBV4-3 to TRBJ2-5, with 13 bases lining up with TRBD2. Germline CDR1 LGHNA, CDR2 YSLEER. This CDR3 is built from 17 residues. Trimming took 4 bases from V and 4 from J; bases not matched to a gene: 9. The CDR3 region is CASSRSGLAGVGETQYF. In DNA, the CDR3 is TGCGCCAGCAGCCGTAGTGGACTAGCGGGAGTCGGAGAGACCCAGTACTTC.

V and J are TRBV5-1 and TRBJ2-7, with D hard to call. Germline loops: CDR1 SGHRS, CDR2 YFSETQ. V lost 5 bases and J lost 4, with 16 bases in between. This CDR3 contains 14 residues. DNA of the CDR3: TGCGCCAGCAGAGCATTAAGGACCTCTTACGAGCAGTACTTC. Its translation: CASRALRTSYEQYF.

This clonotype was detected a few times. The gene calls are TRBV27 and TRBJ2-1; 7 positions agree with TRBD2. The germline CDR1 and CDR2 sequences are MNHEY and SMNVEV (reference sequence). The CDR3 runs to 16 residues. V shed 3 bases, J shed 0 bases, and the junction held 5 bases outside the gene matches. The CDR3 loop is CASSFEAGSSYNEQFF. For the CDR3, the DNA is TGTGCCAGCAGTTTTGAAGCGGGGAGCTCCTACAATGAGCAGTTCTTC.

Many counts were recorded for this clonotype. CDR3: CASSLERYGYTF. CDR3 DNA sequence: TGTGCCAGCAGCTTGGAGCGCTATGGCTACACCTTC. The rearrangement links TRBV5-6 to TRBJ1-2; D unclear. V shed 0 bases and J shed 4 bases, with 4 bases lying between them. There are 12 residues in the CDR3. Per germline, CDR1 SGHDT and CDR2 YYEEEE.

CDR3 region: CASSLLTGNRYEDEQFF. The CDR3 DNA follows: TGTGCCAGCAGCCTATTAACAGGGAACCGGTATGAGGATGAGCAGTTCTTC. The rearrangement uses TRBV3-1 and TRBJ2-1; D might be TRBD1 (6 bases). Germline values: CDR1 LGHDT, CDR2 YNNKEL (reference sequence). Trimming left V 4 bases short and J 8 bases short, with 24 bases between. The CDR3 consists of 17 residues.

The sample holds a few counts of this clonotype. The V and J genes are TRBV27 and TRBJ2-3; TRBD1 matches at 8 bases. This CDR3 contains 20 residues. Unmatched junction bases numbered 22, after V lost 5 bases and J lost 3 bases. Germline CDR1 and CDR2: MNHEY and SMNVEV (reference sequence). CDR3 DNA: TGTGCCAGCAGTAGTTCGATAGAGGCCCACATGACAGGGGTTACAGATACGCAGTATTTT. Translated, it gives CASSSSIEAHMTGVTDTQYF.

The chain recombines TRBV29-1 with TRBJ2-7, with 9 positions matching TRBD1. This CDR3 has 16 amino acids. V shed 0 bases and J 1 base; nucleotides not matched to a gene: 7. The germline CDR1 and CDR2 sequences are SQVTM and ANQGSEA. DNA for the CDR3: TGCAGCGTTGAAGACGTACGACAGGGGGGATCCTACGAGCAGTACTTC. Protein sequence: CSVEDVRQGGSYEQYF.

There are many counts of this clonotype. The V and J genes are TRBV19 and TRBJ2-5, with D tentatively TRBD2 (6 bases). This CDR3 has 15 amino acids. Germline-derived CDR1 and CDR2 are LNHDA and SQIVND (reference sequence). The V end was cut by 5 bases, the J end by 2 bases, with 15 bases between. The CDR3 bases are TGTGCCAGTAGTCCTCGGGGGACCCGACAAGAGACCCAGTACTTC. Amino acid sequence: CASSPRGTRQETQYF.

This clonotype occurred a few times. The chain couples TRBV7-9 to TRBJ2-3; 9 nucleotides align to TRBD2. CDR3 length: 16 residues. The germline CDR1 and CDR2 sequences are SEHNR and FQNEAQ (reference sequence). J gave up 4 bases and V 3 bases, and 8 bases lay outside the gene matches. CDR3 DNA: TGTGCCAGCAGCTTTCTAGCGGGGAGTTGGGCAGATACGCAGTATTTT. Translation: CASSFLAGSWADTQYF.

This clonotype occurred many times. The chain carries TRBV10-3 and TRBJ2-2; D gene uncertain. The CDR3 consists of 15 residues. Trimming took 6 bases from V and 0 from J, leaving 11 bases between them. Germline V gene data show CDR1 as ENHRY and CDR2 as SYGVKD. CDR3 coding DNA: TGTGCCATCAGGAGCCAGCCCGCGAACACCGGGGAGCTGTTTTTT. Protein: CAIRSQPANTGELFF.

The CDR3 DNA is TGTGCCAGCAGCTTAGGGACTAGTTTTGATACGCAGTATTTT. Its translation is CASSLGTSFDTQYF. The chain couples TRBV7-6 to TRBJ2-3; 7 positions agree with TRBD2. This CDR3 has 14 residues. V gave up 1 base and J gave up 6 bases; unmatched junction bases: 4. Germline assignment: CDR1 SGHVS and CDR2 FNYEAQ.

This clonotype was counted a few times. The J gene is TRBJ1-1, the V gene TRBV28; tentatively, D is TRBD1 (5 bases). The germline V gene has CDR1 MDHEN and CDR2 SYDVKM. The CDR3 extends over 13 amino acids. The V gene lost 8 bases and the J gene lost 6 bases, with 16 bases spanning the gap. CDR3 sequence: CASLAGGDPEAFF. The DNA of the CDR3 is TGTGCCAGCTTGGCGGGGGGGGACCCTGAAGCTTTCTTT.

The chain links TRBV5-1 to TRBJ1-4; 7 nucleotides line up with TRBD1. The V segment lost 3 bases and the J segment 5 bases; nucleotides outside the gene matches: 4. The germline CDR1 and CDR2 sequences are SGHRS and YFSETQ. This CDR3 contains 14 residues. The DNA for the CDR3 is TGCGCCAGCAGCTCCGGGACAGCGAATGAAAAACTGTTTTTT. Translated, it gives CASSSGTANEKLFF.

The gene calls are TRBV14 and TRBJ2-5; TRBD1 agrees at 7 bases. Trimming removed 2 bases from V and 1 base from J; junction bases left unmatched: 4. Looked up from germline, CDR1 is SGHDN and CDR2 is FVKESK. This CDR3 spans 15 amino acids. The CDR3 loop is CASSQTQGRQETQYF. The DNA of the CDR3 is TGTGCCAGCAGCCAAACACAGGGGCGCCAAGAGACCCAGTACTTC.

V and J are TRBV5-1 and TRBJ1-1; no firm D call. Germline V CDR1 and CDR2: SGHRS, YFSETQ. This CDR3 spans 10 amino acids. The V gene lost 0 bases and the J gene lost 10 bases, with 4 bases spanning the gap. The CDR3 spells CASSLVGAFF. CDR3 nucleotide sequence: TGCGCCAGCAGCTTGGTGGGAGCTTTCTTT. Combining the CDR3 with reference TRBV5-1 and TRBJ1-1 gives the whole variable domain KAGVTQTPRYLIKTRGQQVTLSCSPISGHRSVSWYQQTPGQGLQFLFEYFSETQRNKGNFPGRFSGRQFSNSRSEMNVSTLELGDSALYLCASSLVGAFFGQGTRLTVV.

This clonotype was seen at least ten times. The chain uses TRBV20-1 and TRBJ2-1; the D is unclear. The CDR3 runs to 14 residues. Trimming removed 1 base from V and 0 bases from J, with 7 bases in between. Per germline, CDR1 DFQATT and CDR2 SNEGSKA (reference sequence). CDR3 nucleotide sequence: TGCAGTGCTAGAGTCGGGCCCTCCTACAATGAGCAGTTCTTC. Translated, it gives CSARVGPSYNEQFF.

The sample holds many counts of this clonotype. This chain links TRBV9 with TRBJ2-3; D uncertain. The CDR3 loop spans 14 amino acids. In germline, CDR1 is SGDLS, CDR2 YYNGEE. The germline V and J ends were trimmed by 3 bases and 3 bases, with 11 bases remaining between them. CDR3 DNA sequence: TGTGCCAGCAGCGCTAACACGAATACAGATACGCAGTATTTT. This sequence encodes CASSANTNTDTQYF.

This clonotype was picked up a small number of times. This rearrangement joins TRBV20-1 to TRBJ2-1; 7 positions match TRBD2. The ends lost 0 bases at V and 2 bases at J; junction bases unmatched: 10. CDR3 length: 17 residues. The germline V gene encodes CDR1 DFQATT and CDR2 SNEGSKA (reference sequence). The CDR3 region has the DNA TGCAGTGCTAGAGATTACAGCGGGACGGCTACCTACAATGAGCAGTTCTTC. Translation: CSARDYSGTATYNEQFF.